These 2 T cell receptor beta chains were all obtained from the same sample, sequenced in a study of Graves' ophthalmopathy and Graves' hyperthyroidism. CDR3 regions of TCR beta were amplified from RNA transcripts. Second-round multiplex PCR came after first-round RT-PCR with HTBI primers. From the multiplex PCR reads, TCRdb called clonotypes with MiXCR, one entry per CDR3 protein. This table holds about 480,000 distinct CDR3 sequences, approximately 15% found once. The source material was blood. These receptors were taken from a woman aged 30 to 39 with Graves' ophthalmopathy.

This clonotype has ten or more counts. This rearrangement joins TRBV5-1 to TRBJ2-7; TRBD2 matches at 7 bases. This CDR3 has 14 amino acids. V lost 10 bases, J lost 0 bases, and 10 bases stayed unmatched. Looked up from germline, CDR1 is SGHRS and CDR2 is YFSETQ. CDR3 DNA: TGCGCCGCAGCGGAGGGGACTAACTCCTACGAGCAGTACTTC. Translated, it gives CAAAEGTNSYEQYF.

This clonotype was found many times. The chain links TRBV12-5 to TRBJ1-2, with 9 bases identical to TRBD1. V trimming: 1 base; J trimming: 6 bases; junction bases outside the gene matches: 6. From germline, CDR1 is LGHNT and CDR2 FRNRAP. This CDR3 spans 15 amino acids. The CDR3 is CASGLAGQGSDGYTF. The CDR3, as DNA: TGTGCTAGTGGTTTGGCCGGACAGGGGTCCGATGGCTACACCTTC. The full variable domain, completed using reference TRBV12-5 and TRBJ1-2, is DARVTQTPRHKVTEMGQEVTMRCQPILGHNTVFWYRQTMMQGLELLAYFRNRAPLDDSGMPKDRFSAEMPDATLATLKIQPSEPRDSAVYFCASGLAGQGSDGYTFGSGTRLTVV.